A single sample gave rise to the 16 T cell receptor beta chains below, sequenced in a study of blood T cell repertoires in COVID-19. Some clones are missing from TCRdb's copy, which holds only in-frame ones; the method was immunoSEQ multiplex PCR. The sample holds about 310,000 clones; about 88% are singletons and the top ten take 1.3%. The sample consisted of peripheral blood. These receptors were collected from a man aged 70-80 years with acute or convalescent COVID-19.

The rearrangement joins TRBV4-3 to TRBJ1-1; D uncertain. This CDR3 has 15 residues. Germline-derived CDR1 and CDR2 are LGHNA and YSLEER. Trimming pared 0 bases from V and 6 bases from J, leaving 14 bases between. The CDR3 here is CASSQERGRYSEAFF. The CDR3 region has the DNA TGCGCCAGCAGCCAAGAGCGGGGAAGATACTCTGAAGCTTTCTTT.

V gene TRBV19 combines with J gene TRBJ2-2, with D perhaps matching TRBD2 (5 bases). V lost 4 bases and J 13 bases, leaving 16 bases between the germline ends. This CDR3 region has 13 residues. Germline V gene sequence: CDR1 LNHDA, CDR2 SQIVND (reference sequence). DNA of the CDR3: TGTGCCAGTAGTACCCTCGGAGGATCCGGGCTGTTTTTT. It is translated as CASSTLGGSGLFF.

This sequence joins TRBV28 and TRBJ1-2; tentatively, D is TRBD1 (6 bases). CDR1 and CDR2 (germline): MDHEN, SYDVKM. V was clipped by 7 bases and J by 5 bases, with 20 bases between them. The CDR3 loop spans 15 amino acids. CDR3 protein: CASTLGAGVGYGYTF. CDR3 bases: TGTGCCAGCACTCTAGGGGCAGGGGTGGGGTATGGCTACACCTTC.

This chain uses TRBV5-4 with TRBJ2-2; 12 nucleotides line up with TRBD2. Germline assignment: CDR1 SGHNT and CDR2 YYREEE (reference sequence). With 0 bases clipped from V and 5 bases from J, the junction kept 5 bases outside the gene matches. This CDR3 region has 17 residues. The CDR3, as DNA: TGTGCCAGCAGCTTGGGAGGACTAGCGGGAAGAACCGGGGAGCTGTTTTTT. Translation: CASSLGGLAGRTGELFF.

CDR3 nucleotides: TGCAGTGCTAGTATCTCAGATACGCAGTATTTT. Translating gives CSASISDTQYF. This chain uses TRBV20-1 with TRBJ2-3; D remains unclear. V was cut by 3 bases and J by 4 bases, with 5 bases left in between. Germline values: CDR1 DFQATT, CDR2 SNEGSKA (reference sequence). CDR3 length: 11 residues.

The rearrangement uses TRBV28 and TRBJ2-2; a weak D match, TRBD1 (7 bases). V shed 5 bases and J shed 0 bases, with 10 bases lying between them. The CDR3 totals 15 residues. CDR1 MDHEN and CDR2 SYDVKM come from the germline V gene. Here the CDR3 DNA reads TGTGCCAGCAGTGGAGGGGGCGCGAACACCGGGGAGCTGTTTTTT. Its protein product is CASSGGGANTGELFF. The full variable domain, its missing parts supplied by reference TRBV28 and TRBJ2-2, is DVKVTQSSRYLVKRTGEKVFLECVQDMDHENMFWYRQDPGLGLRLIYFSYDVKMKEKGDIPEGYSVSREKKERFSLILESASTNQTSMYLCASSGGGANTGELFFGEGSRLTVL.

This chain connects TRBV18 to TRBJ1-3; possible D gene TRBD1, 5 bases. Per germline, CDR1 KGHSH and CDR2 LQKENI. V gave up 2 bases and J gave up 0 bases, with 14 bases separating them. This CDR3 is built from 17 residues. The CDR3 sequence is CASSPTRDRYSGNTIYF. In DNA, the CDR3 is TGTGCCAGCTCACCAACTCGAGACAGATACTCTGGAAACACCATATATTTT.

This chain uses TRBV4-3 with TRBJ1-5, with D perhaps matching TRBD1 (5 bases). Between the trimmed V and J ends, which lost 0 bases and 4 bases, there was a span of 10 bases. Germline CDR1 and CDR2: LGHNA and YSLEER. This CDR3 contains 15 residues. The CDR3 DNA sequence: TGCGCCAGCAGCCAAGATTGGACAATAAATCAGCCCCAGCATTTT. Amino acids: CASSQDWTINQPQHF.

This clone was detected once. The CDR3 is CASSYGRDTGELFF. The CDR3 bases are TGTGCCAGCAGTTACGGCAGGGACACCGGGGAGCTGTTTTTT. The chain uses TRBV6-6 and TRBJ2-2; TRBD1 might be the D (5 bases). CDR3 length equals 14 residues. Germline values: CDR1 MNHNY, CDR2 SVGAGI (reference sequence). Deletions cut 2 bases from V and 3 bases from J, with 7 bases between.

This clone appeared once. The chain recombines TRBV7-9 with TRBJ2-3; D possibly corresponds to TRBD1 (6 bases). Deletions cut 5 bases from V and 8 bases from J, with 14 bases between. Germline V gene sequence: CDR1 SEHNR, CDR2 FQNEAQ (reference sequence). There are 13 residues in the CDR3. In nucleotides, the CDR3 is TGTGCCAGCAGCCCACAGGGAATGGGTACGCAGTATTTT. This gives the protein CASSPQGMGTQYF.

The V and J genes are TRBV7-3 and TRBJ2-3; 8 nucleotides agree with TRBD2. Germline CDR1 reads SGHTA; CDR2 reads FQGTGA. The CDR3 spans 15 residues. V shed 6 bases and J 4 bases; nucleotides not matched to a gene: 9. The CDR3 DNA follows: TGTGCCAGCAGGTTGTCGGGGGGGCGTTCAGATACGCAGTATTTT. It encodes CASRLSGGRSDTQYF.

The chain is built from TRBV5-1 and TRBJ2-3; 11 nucleotides agree with TRBD2. The CDR3 is made up of 16 amino acids. Germline V gene lookup returns CDR1 SGHRS and CDR2 YFSETQ. V lost 2 bases to trimming and J lost 2 bases; unmatched junction nucleotides: 4. CDR3 sequence: CASSFFSGRATDTQYF. CDR3 nucleotides: TGCGCCAGCAGCTTCTTTAGCGGGAGGGCCACAGATACGCAGTATTTT.

CDR3 loop: CASSPGERGYTF. The CDR3 bases are TGTGCCAGCAGCCCAGGGGAGAGGGGCTACACCTTC. The gene calls are TRBV5-4 and TRBJ1-2, with D perhaps matching TRBD1 (6 bases). The CDR3 is 12 amino acids. The V gene's germline CDR1 is SGHNT and CDR2 YYREEE (reference sequence). Trimming pared 4 bases from V and 8 bases from J, leaving 12 bases between.

V is TRBV9 and J is TRBJ1-5; weak D call: TRBD1 (6 bases). The CDR3 totals 15 residues. Germline V gene data show CDR1 as SGDLS and CDR2 as YYNGEE. V lost 3 bases and J lost 5, with 15 bases in between. CDR3 nucleotides: TGTGCCAGCAGCGCTACCGGGACAATTGATCAGCCCCAGCATTTT. It is translated as CASSATGTIDQPQHF.

This clone was recorded a few times. The V gene is TRBV11-2, the J gene TRBJ2-1, with 8 bases aligning to TRBD1. V trimming: 5 bases; J trimming: 7 bases; junction bases outside the gene matches: 10. This CDR3 has 15 amino acids. Germline V lookup: CDR1 SGHAT, CDR2 FQNNGV. This chain's CDR3 is CASSLGQGHFNEQFF. The CDR3 DNA sequence: TGTGCCAGCAGCCTCGGACAGGGTCATTTTAATGAGCAGTTCTTC.

CDR3 sequence (DNA): TGTGCCTGGAGGACCCGAAGACTAGCGGGGAAAACCCCACCCGACGGGGAGCTGTTTTTT. This gives the protein CAWRTRRLAGKTPPDGELFF. The genes are TRBV30 and TRBJ2-2, with 11 positions matching TRBD2. The CDR3 totals 20 residues. CDR1 GTSNPN and CDR2 SVGIG come from the germline V gene (reference sequence). V shed 3 bases and J 7 bases; nucleotides not matched to a gene: 22.